The clone carrying this TCR beta chain was detected once. CDR3 length: 15 residues. Germline assignment: CDR1 SGHVS and CDR2 FQNEAQ. V trimming: 3 bases; J trimming: 7 bases; junction bases outside the gene matches: 12. The data are from a study of cytomegalovirus exposure and HLA in healthy donors. Here immunoSEQ multiplex PCR was the method, and the copy in TCRdb shows in-frame clones only, minus some. Among hundreds of thousands of clones listed, 87% were seen once. The rearrangement uses TRBV7-8 and TRBJ2-7; the match to TRBD2 covers 7 bases. The sequenced sample consisted of PBMCs. The clonotype originates from a young woman in good health and CMV-seropositive. The CDR3 loop reads CASSFPVGRSREQYF. The CDR3 DNA reads TGTGCCAGCAGCTTTCCTGTCGGGAGGAGCAGGGAGCAGTACTTC.